The 9 T cell receptor beta chains in this list originate from one sample, sequenced in a study of blood T cell repertoires in COVID-19. Data came from immunoSEQ multiplex PCR; TCRdb stores just in-frame clones and leaves some out. The data hold about 110,000 clones, with about three quarters observed a single time. Material for sequencing was peripheral blood. Every receptor here comes from an elderly man with acute or convalescent COVID-19.

The chain recombines TRBV29-1 with TRBJ2-1; 11 bases fit TRBD1. The length of the CDR3 is 13 residues. Trimming at V came to 7 bases and at J to 9 bases, leaving 8 bases not matched to a gene. CDR1 and CDR2 from the germline V gene are SQVTM and ANQGSEA. The CDR3 loop is CSALGQGGGEQFF. CDR3 nucleotides: TGCAGCGCCCTGGGACAGGGGGGAGGTGAGCAGTTCTTC.

This clone was seen more than once but under ten times. The chain carries TRBV5-1 and TRBJ2-7; TRBD1 agrees at 8 bases. CDR3 length equals 16 residues. CDR1 is SGHRS and CDR2 is YFSETQ in the germline V gene. With 0 bases clipped from V and 4 bases from J, the junction kept 9 bases outside the gene matches. The chain's CDR3 is CASSLGPTGAGYEQYF. The CDR3 DNA reads as TGCGCCAGCAGCTTGGGGCCGACAGGGGCCGGGTACGAGCAGTACTTC.

The chain employs TRBV5-1 and TRBJ2-2; 9 nucleotides align to TRBD1. Losses at the gene ends were 0 bases for V and 6 bases for J; bases not matched to a gene: 6. CDR1 and CDR2 (germline): SGHRS, YFSETQ. The CDR3 runs to 16 residues. The CDR3, as DNA: TGCGCCAGCAGCTTGGAGGACAGGGGTTTGGCCGGGGAGCTGTTTTTT. It codes for CASSLEDRGLAGELFF.

The chain links TRBV14 to TRBJ2-5; 9 bases agree with TRBD2. The CDR3 runs to 17 residues. Trimming took 2 bases from V and 4 from J; bases not matched to a gene: 11. Germline loops: CDR1 SGHDN, CDR2 FVKESK. For the CDR3, the DNA is TGTGCCAGCAGCCAAATAGGGAGTAGCGGGAGTGGAGAGACCCAGTACTTC. Its protein is CASSQIGSSGSGETQYF.

V gene TRBV10-1 combines with J gene TRBJ1-5, with 9 bases that match TRBD1. Germline CDR1 is WNHNN and CDR2 is SYGVQD (reference sequence). V was clipped by 2 bases and J by 3 bases; unmatched bases: 8. This CDR3 is built from 17 residues. CDR3 nucleotides: TGCGCCAGCAGTGAGCCCGGGGGGACAGGGTTCAATCAGCCCCAGCATTTT. Translation gives CASSEPGGTGFNQPQHF.

This clone has a count of ten or more. This chain links TRBV7-6 with TRBJ2-1; 13 bases fit TRBD2. Trimming cost V 5 bases and J 3 bases; bases outside gene matches: 4. This CDR3 is built from 16 residues. Germline V gene sequence: CDR1 SGHVS, CDR2 FNYEAQ. The chain's CDR3 is CASSPGLAGDYNEQFF. The CDR3 DNA follows: TGTGCCAGCAGCCCCGGACTAGCGGGAGACTACAATGAGCAGTTCTTC.

This clone was seen more than once but under ten times. In DNA, the CDR3 is TGTGCCAGTAGTCCACTAACTACAGGAGTCTCTGGAAACACCATATATTTT. It is translated as CASSPLTTGVSGNTIYF. The gene calls are TRBV19 and TRBJ1-3; D may be TRBD1 (5 bases). This CDR3 is 17 amino acids long. CDR1 and CDR2 (germline): LNHDA, SQIVND (reference sequence). V lost 5 bases and J 0 bases, leaving 17 bases between the germline ends.

There are many counts of this clone. The rearrangement links TRBV20-1 to TRBJ1-5; D call uncertain. The CDR3 loop spans 12 amino acids. Looked up from germline, CDR1 is DFQATT and CDR2 is SNEGSKA (reference sequence). The ends were cut back, 3 bases at V and 6 bases at J, with 9 bases in the middle. CDR3 bases: TGCAGTGCTAGTCACCTAGGTCAGCCCCAGCATTTT. Protein product: CSASHLGQPQHF.

V and J are TRBV5-5 and TRBJ1-2; TRBD1 aligns across 9 bases. The CDR3 length is 16 residues. Per the germline V gene, CDR1 is SGHKS and CDR2 is YYEKEE (reference sequence). Trimming removed 0 bases from V and 7 bases from J; junction bases left unmatched: 10. The CDR3 here is CASSLAQGALIGGYTF. The CDR3 DNA reads as TGTGCCAGCAGCTTGGCACAGGGGGCGTTGATAGGTGGCTACACCTTC.